The rows below give T cell receptor beta chains drawn from one sample of a study of technical replicates of blood from a few donors. The table came from immunoSEQ multiplex PCR; TCRdb's copy has only in-frame clones and leaves some out. The sample records tens of thousands of clones, 85% to 95% being singletons. Material: T cells isolated from PBMCs. The receptors derive from a human donor in good health. The CDR3 runs from the conserved cysteine through the conserved F or W. D genes are given only for firm matches. Size tells how often a clone was seen (once, few, many) or the class of an expanded clone, and some rows leave it out.

TRBV2	NA	TRBD2	TRBJ2-1	CASSVLGGKGYNEQFF	TGTGCCAGCAGTGTGTTGGGGGGGAAAGGCTACAATGAGCAGTTCTTC
TRBV20-1	few	NA	TRBJ1-1	CSAEGDTEAFF	TGCAGTGCTGAGGGGGACACTGAAGCTTTCTTT
TRBV19	NA	NA	TRBJ1-5	CASSAQDTLRNQPQHF	TGTGCCAGTAGTGCCCAGGACACCCTACGGAATCAGCCCCAGCATTTT
TRBV7-6	NA	TRBD2	TRBJ2-7	CASSLTGLAGVYEQYF	TGTGCCAGCAGCTTAACCGGACTAGCGGGAGTCTACGAGCAGTACTTC
TRBV11-2	NA	TRBD1	TRBJ2-5	CASSLAPGQGYQETQYF	TGTGCCAGCAGCTTAGCTCCGGGACAGGGGTACCAAGAGACCCAGTACTTC
TRBV5-6	NA	TRBD2	TRBJ2-4	CASSRRGAKNIQYF	TGTGCCAGCAGCCGGCGGGGGGCCAAAAACATTCAGTACTTC
TRBV6-5	NA	TRBD1	TRBJ2-7	CASSPGTGIWEQYF	TGTGCCAGCAGCCCCGGGACAGGGATTTGGGAGCAGTACTTC
TRBV4-1	few	NA	TRBJ1-2	CATTTVHANYGYTF	TGCGCCACCACGACAGTTCACGCTAACTATGGCTACACCTTC
TRBV5-4	NA	NA	TRBJ2-7	CASSREAHEQYF	TGTGCCAGCAGCAGAGAGGCTCACGAGCAGTACTTC
TRBV25-1	NA	TRBD1	TRBJ2-3	CASSEGTGKATDTQYF	TGTGCCAGCAGTGAAGGGACAGGGAAAGCCACAGATACGCAGTATTTT
TRBV5-1	NA	NA	TRBJ2-2	CASRNSGELFF	TGCGCCAGCAGGAACAGCGGGGAGCTGTTTTTT
TRBV5-1	NA	TRBD2	TRBJ2-2	CASSLGLAGGLTGELFF	TGCGCCAGCAGCCTGGGACTAGCGGGAGGGCTCACCGGGGAGCTGTTTTTT
TRBV5-6	once	TRBD1	TRBJ2-7	CASSLSGTGVEQYF	TGTGCCAGCAGCTTATCCGGGACAGGGGTTGAGCAGTACTTC
TRBV7-9	NA	NA	TRBJ2-7	CASSFEGGLTEQYF	TGTGCCAGCAGCTTTGAAGGGGGTCTGACCGAGCAGTACTTC
TRBV7-9	NA	TRBD2	TRBJ2-5	CASTLTRDYTIKKKGTQYF	TGTGCCAGCACCCTTACAAGGGACTACACGATTAAAAAAAAAGGGACCCAGTACTTC
TRBV2	NA	NA	TRBJ2-3	CASSVMAGNTDTQYF	TGTGCCAGCAGTGTAATGGCGGGGAACACAGATACGCAGTATTTT
TRBV28	NA	TRBD1	TRBJ2-5	CASSFSGQGSETQYF	TGTGCCAGCAGTTTTTCCGGACAGGGGTCGGAGACCCAGTACTTC
TRBV14	NA	TRBD2	TRBJ2-1	CASFLAGTYNEQFF	TGTGCCAGCTTTCTAGCGGGGACCTACAATGAGCAGTTCTTC
TRBV25-1	NA	NA	TRBJ2-7	CASSEAGYEQYF	TGTGCCAGCAGTGAGGCGGGCTACGAGCAGTACTTC
TRBV5-1	NA	NA	TRBJ1-2	CASSSTVGSQVGYTF	TGCGCCAGCAGCTCTACCGTTGGCTCGCAGGTCGGCTACACCTTC
TRBV7-2	NA	TRBD1	TRBJ1-5	CASSLTGGYSNQPQHF	TGTGCCAGCAGCTTAACAGGGGGATATAGCAATCAGCCCCAGCATTTT
TRBV4-1	NA	NA	TRBJ2-2	CASSQADRQTGELFF	TGCGCCAGCAGCCAAGCGGACAGACAGACCGGGGAGCTGTTTTTT
TRBV27	NA	NA	TRBJ1-2	CASSFTGRYGYTF	TGTGCCAGCAGTTTTACAGGGCGGTATGGCTACACCTTC
TRBV5-1	NA	NA	TRBJ2-3	CASSSGFRAGTNTDTQYF	TGCGCCAGCAGCTCCGGATTCCGAGCGGGGACAAACACAGATACGCAGTATTTT
TRBV25-1	NA	TRBD1	TRBJ2-1	CASSTSRTGGYNEQFF	TGTGCCAGCTCCACCTCGCGGACAGGGGGCTACAATGAGCAGTTCTTC
TRBV28	once	TRBD1	TRBJ2-7	CASSLTTGGRDYEQYF	TGTGCCAGCAGCCTAACGACAGGGGGCCGAGACTACGAGCAGTACTTC
TRBV2	NA	TRBD1	TRBJ1-1	CASSPGTGLGTEAFF	TGTGCCAGCAGTCCCGGGACAGGCCTCGGTACTGAAGCTTTCTTT
TRBV2	NA	NA	TRBJ2-7	CASTPRPGDSASGYEQYF	TGTGCCAGCACCCCTCGGCCAGGGGATAGCGCAAGCGGCTACGAGCAGTACTTC
TRBV28	NA	NA	TRBJ2-7	CASTGRVGEQYF	TGTGCCAGCACCGGCAGGGTTGGTGAGCAGTACTTC